These 19 T cell receptor beta chains came from one sample sequenced in a study of T cell repertoires in cytomegalovirus infection (dated by TCRdb to the late 2010s). The sequencer listed for this sample is Illumina HiSeq 1500. TCRdb cleaned the public reads at Q25 with fastp, built clones with MiXCR and kept in-frame beta chains. One record per CDR3 amino acid sequence lists the most common genes and DNA. For this sample the table gives approximately 200,000 distinct CDR3 sequences, of which 22% were detected only once. Around a sixth of the sample belongs to the ten largest clones. The material sequenced was CD8+ T cells from PBMCs. The receptors were sampled from a human donor in good health (CMV status not recorded). Some clones in this sample may be carry-over from other donors' samples.

The genes are TRBV27 and TRBJ2-6; D gene ambiguous. The germline V gene has CDR1 MNHEY and CDR2 SMNVEV (reference sequence). V lost 5 bases, J lost 0 bases, and 5 bases lay in between. The CDR3 has 14 amino acids. In DNA form, the CDR3 reads TGTGCCAGCAGTACAACCTCTGGGGCCAACGTCCTGACTTTC. It is translated as CASSTTSGANVLTF.

The chain couples TRBV18 to TRBJ1-2, with D possibly TRBD1 on 6 matching bases. Trimming removed 2 bases at V and 3 bases at J, with 10 bases between. Germline values: CDR1 KGHSH, CDR2 LQKENI. The CDR3 is made up of 14 amino acids. CDR3 amino acids: CASSPNRADYGYTF. The CDR3 region has the DNA TGTGCCAGCTCACCAAACAGGGCCGACTATGGCTACACCTTC. Combining the CDR3 with reference TRBV18 and TRBJ1-2 gives the whole variable domain NAGVMQNPRHLVRRRGQEARLRCSPMKGHSHVYWYRQLPEEGLKFMVYLQKENIIDESGMPKERFSAEFPKEGPSILRIQQVVRGDSAAYFCASSPNRADYGYTFGSGTRLTVV.

This clonotype was seen a handful of times. This sequence joins TRBV12-3 or TRBV12-4 and TRBJ2-3, with 9 bases lining up with TRBD1. This CDR3 is built from 16 residues. J was trimmed by 2 bases and V by 5 bases; bases with no gene match: 8. Here the CDR3 DNA reads TGTGCCAGCAGTCAAGGGGACAGGGTCTTCACAGATACGCAGTATTTT. Protein product: CASSQGDRVFTDTQYF.

This clonotype was counted only a few times. The chain links TRBV10-2 to TRBJ2-3; 7 nucleotides line up with TRBD2. The length of the CDR3 is 15 residues. Germline CDR1 and CDR2: WSHSY and SAAADI. Trimming removed 3 bases from V and 6 bases from J; junction bases left unmatched: 9. CDR3 sequence: CASSEVAGVNDTQYF. In DNA, the CDR3 is TGCGCCAGCAGTGAAGTAGCGGGCGTAAATGATACGCAGTATTTT.

The chain has TRBV2 and TRBJ2-1; 10 nucleotides match TRBD1. The CDR3 extends over 18 amino acids. The J segment lost 4 bases and the V segment lost 4 bases, leaving 13 bases of the junction unmatched. The germline V gene has CDR1 SNHLY and CDR2 FYNNEI. The CDR3 bases are TGTGCCAGCAGTGTCGAATCCTCGGGACAGGGGTTATACAATGAGCAGTTCTTC. It yields the protein CASSVESSGQGLYNEQFF.

This clonotype was detected a few times. The V and J genes are TRBV19 and TRBJ1-5; D uncertain. This CDR3 region has 16 residues. Germline V lookup: CDR1 LNHDA, CDR2 SQIVND (reference sequence). The V end was cut by 3 bases, the J end by 0 bases, with 12 bases between. CDR3 in DNA: TGTGCCAGTAGTATGGGCAGTTGGTATAGCAATCAGCCCCAGCATTTT. It is translated as CASSMGSWYSNQPQHF.

This clonotype was seen a handful of times. For the CDR3, the DNA is TGCAGCGTGACAGGGGACCTTGGAAACACCATATATTTT. Its protein is CSVTGDLGNTIYF. The V call is TRBV29-1, the J call TRBJ1-3; 8 bases map to TRBD1. V lost 6 bases and J lost 3; bases outside the gene matches: 4. CDR3 size: 13 residues. Germline V gives CDR1 SQVTM, CDR2 ANQGSEA.

This chain links TRBV14 with TRBJ2-7, with 9 positions matching TRBD1. This CDR3 has 17 amino acids. Germline V gives CDR1 SGHDN, CDR2 FVKESK. Unmatched junction bases numbered 11, after V lost 4 bases and J lost 1 base. DNA for the CDR3: TGTGCCAGCAGCCCCAGACAAACCGGGACAGGGTCCTACGAGCAGTACTTC. It specifies CASSPRQTGTGSYEQYF.

This clonotype was detected a few times. The rearrangement uses TRBV2 and TRBJ1-6; no clear D gene. The CDR3 runs to 16 residues. CDR1 is SNHLY and CDR2 is FYNNEI in the germline V gene. Between the trimmed V and J ends, which lost 3 bases and 0 bases, there was a span of 9 bases. In DNA, the CDR3 is TGTGCCAGCAGTGAGTCTTGGCTCTCCTATAATTCACCCCTCCACTTT. Encoded protein: CASSESWLSYNSPLHF.

This clonotype was counted many times. This rearrangement joins TRBV19 to TRBJ1-1, with D perhaps matching TRBD1 (6 bases). V was shortened by 8 bases and J by 4 bases, with 14 bases between the two germline ends. The germline V gene encodes CDR1 LNHDA and CDR2 SQIVND (reference sequence). The CDR3 runs to 13 residues. The CDR3 protein is CASSRGPATEAFF. CDR3 nucleotide sequence: TGTGCCAGTTCCAGGGGCCCCGCCACTGAAGCTTTCTTT.

A few counts support this clonotype. The J gene is TRBJ2-3, the V gene TRBV11-2, with D tentatively TRBD2 (6 bases). The CDR3 extends over 16 amino acids. Deletions cut 1 base from V and 1 base from J, with 12 bases between. Germline-derived CDR1 and CDR2 are SGHAT and FQNNGV. The CDR3 coding sequence is TGTGCCAGCAGCTTAGTCTTCTGGGGGGGCACAGATACGCAGTATTTT. Translated, it gives CASSLVFWGGTDTQYF.

This clonotype was picked up a small number of times. V and J are TRBV6-1 and TRBJ1-5, with a possible D match to TRBD1 (6 bases). V was trimmed by 1 base and J by 0 bases, leaving 13 bases between them. The CDR3 has 17 residues. The germline V gene has CDR1 MNHNS and CDR2 SASEGT. In nucleotides, the CDR3 is TGTGCCAGCAGTGAAGGGGGGACACCATATAGCAATCAGCCCCAGCATTTT. Translation: CASSEGGTPYSNQPQHF.

This clonotype was detected ten times or more. The rearrangement uses TRBV7-6 and TRBJ1-1; 7 positions match TRBD1. Germline V gives CDR1 SGHVS, CDR2 FNYEAQ. V lost 5 bases, J lost 3 bases, and 9 bases stayed unmatched. The CDR3 runs 15 residues. The CDR3 bases are TGTGCCAGCAGCCCATGGACAGGAGCTCACACTGAAGCTTTCTTT. It specifies CASSPWTGAHTEAFF.

The chain employs TRBV11-1 and TRBJ1-1; no reliable D call. With 0 bases removed from V and 7 bases from J, the gap between germline ends came to 15 bases. The CDR3 extends over 15 amino acids. Germline values: CDR1 SGHAT, CDR2 FQDESV (reference sequence). The CDR3: CASSLALKSFDEAFF. The CDR3 nucleotides are TGTGCCAGCAGCTTAGCCCTCAAGAGCTTTGATGAAGCTTTCTTT.

This clonotype was detected many times. The V call is TRBV7-2, the J call TRBJ2-7, with 9 bases lining up with TRBD1. The germline V gene encodes CDR1 SGHTA and CDR2 FQGNSA. Unmatched junction bases numbered 4, after V lost 5 bases and J lost 5 bases. CDR3 length: 13 amino acids. For the CDR3, the DNA is TGTGCCAGCAGCGTAACAGGGGGCGACGAGCAGTACTTC. It translates to CASSVTGGDEQYF.

The chain recombines TRBV28 with TRBJ1-5, with D hard to call. V lost 1 base, J lost 0 bases, and 10 bases lay in between. The CDR3 runs to 16 residues. Germline-derived CDR1 and CDR2 are MDHEN and SYDVKM. Here the CDR3 reads CASSLLLTGSNQPQHF. The CDR3 coding sequence is TGTGCCAGCAGTTTATTACTTACGGGTAGCAATCAGCCCCAGCATTTT.

J is TRBJ1-4 and V is TRBV2; perhaps TRBD1 as D (5 bases). In germline, CDR1 is SNHLY, CDR2 FYNNEI. Trimming removed 5 bases from V and 1 base from J, with 8 bases in between. This CDR3 has 14 amino acids. The CDR3 region has the DNA TGTGCCAGCAGTCGAGGGGAAACTAATGAAAAACTGTTTTTT. Translation gives CASSRGETNEKLFF.

This clonotype appeared many times. V gene TRBV7-9 combines with J gene TRBJ1-1; the match to TRBD1 covers 9 bases. V was clipped by 6 bases and J by 7 bases; unmatched bases: 9. The germline gives CDR1 SEHNR, CDR2 FQNEAQ (reference sequence). CDR3 length: 14 residues. CDR3 sequence reads: CASSSHTGGLEAFF. CDR3 in DNA: TGTGCCAGCAGTTCCCATACAGGGGGCCTTGAAGCTTTCTTT. The variable domain in full, with the rest retrieved from reference TRBV7-9 and TRBJ1-1, is DTGVSQNPRHKITKRGQNVTFRCDPISEHNRLYWYRQTLGQGPEFLTYFQNEAQLEKSRLLSDRFSAERPKGSFSTLEIQRTEQGDSAMYLCASSSHTGGLEAFFGQGTRLTVV.

This clonotype was seen a handful of times. The V call is TRBV2, the J call TRBJ2-7; D remains unclear. The CDR3 loop spans 13 amino acids. The germline CDR1 and CDR2 sequences are SNHLY and FYNNEI. V lost 6 bases to trimming and J lost 2 bases, with 11 bases between them. The CDR3 protein is CASRPEAPYEQYF. In DNA form, the CDR3 reads TGTGCCAGCAGGCCCGAGGCCCCCTACGAGCAGTACTTC.